Presented here are 27 T cell receptor beta chains from one specimen sequenced in a study of control samples from healthy donors and cancer patients. Clones were sequenced by immunoSEQ multiplex PCR, and TCRdb holds only the in-frame ones, with some missing. The table has tens of thousands of clones, 87% seen once. The specimen was PBMCs. These receptors were collected from a man in his 60s with head and neck cancer.

V and J are TRBV5-1 and TRBJ2-4; D uncertain. The CDR3 length is 13 residues. Trimming cost V 5 bases and J 0 bases, with 6 bases left between them. Germline CDR1 SGHRS, CDR2 YFSETQ. CDR3 nucleotides: TGCGCCAGCAGTACAGTAGCCAAAAACATTCAGTACTTC. Amino acids: CASSTVAKNIQYF.

This sequence joins TRBV10-3 and TRBJ2-1, with 12 bases aligning to TRBD1. V was pared by 4 bases and J by 4 bases, with 8 bases of the junction left unmatched. The CDR3 runs 17 residues. In germline, CDR1 is ENHRY, CDR2 SYGVKD. The CDR3, as DNA: TGTGCCATCAGTGTGGGACAGGGGGCAGTGGGGTACAATGAGCAGTTCTTC. As protein: CAISVGQGAVGYNEQFF.

Turning to this clone: Other nucleotide sequences from this sample produce the same CDR3. The chain joins TRBV30 to TRBJ2-5; D might be TRBD1 or TRBD2, each matching 5 bases. The V end was cut by 0 bases, the J end by 5 bases, with 10 bases between. CDR1 and CDR2 (germline): GTSNPN, SVGIG (reference sequence). This CDR3 contains 13 residues. The CDR3 nucleotides read TGTGCCTGGAGTGTTGGGGGTAGGGAGACCCAGTACTTC. Translating it yields CAWSVGGRETQYF.

This chain connects TRBV5-1 to TRBJ2-5; 7 bases agree with TRBD1. This CDR3 region has 14 residues. Germline V gives CDR1 SGHRS, CDR2 YFSETQ. The ends lost 5 bases at V and 1 base at J; junction bases unmatched: 5. This CDR3 is CASSTGQTQETQYF. In nucleotides, the CDR3 is TGCGCCAGCAGTACGGGACAGACCCAAGAGACCCAGTACTTC.

This chain connects TRBV6-5 to TRBJ1-2, with a weak D call TRBD1 (5 bases). The CDR3 is made up of 15 amino acids. The ends were cut back, 0 bases at V and 4 bases at J, with 12 bases in the middle. CDR1 is MNHEY, CDR2 SVGAGI, per germline. CDR3 sequence: CASSYSWSGTYGYTF. CDR3 nucleotide sequence: TGTGCCAGCAGTTACTCGTGGTCCGGGACCTATGGCTACACCTTC.

This clone was picked up one time. The rearrangement uses TRBV7-2 and TRBJ2-1; 12 bases align to TRBD2. The germline gives CDR1 SGHTA, CDR2 FQGNSA. V was pared by 1 base and J by 4 bases, with 8 bases of the junction left unmatched. The CDR3 totals 18 residues. CDR3 region: CASSLGPSGGAAYNEQFF. The CDR3 nucleotides read TGTGCCAGCAGCTTAGGCCCTAGCGGGGGGGCCGCGTACAATGAGCAGTTCTTC.

The chain uses TRBV5-1 and TRBJ1-1, with D perhaps TRBD1 (5 bases). Trimming took off 4 bases at V and 4 bases at J, with 14 bases between the two ends. This CDR3 is built from 14 residues. The V gene's germline CDR1 is SGHRS and CDR2 YFSETQ. This CDR3 reads CASSPVGTGTEAFF. The CDR3 DNA follows: TGCGCCAGCAGCCCCGTTGGGACGGGCACTGAAGCTTTCTTT.

This chain uses TRBV30 with TRBJ2-4; 8 bases are shared with TRBD2. Per the germline V gene, CDR1 is GTSNPN and CDR2 is SVGIG (reference sequence). Germline trimming cut 2 bases from V and 9 bases from J; bases unmatched to any gene: 6. This CDR3 contains 13 residues. The DNA of the CDR3 is TGTGCCTGGAGTCTCGGGGGGGACGGCATTCAGTACTTC. Residues: CAWSLGGDGIQYF. The full variable domain, completed using reference TRBV30 and TRBJ2-4, is SQTIHQWPATLVQPVGSPLSLECTVEGTSNPNLYWYRQAAGRGLQLLFYSVGIGQISSEVPQNLSASRPQDRQFILSSKKLLLSDSGFYLCAWSLGGDGIQYFGAGTRLSVL.

The rearrangement links TRBV19 to TRBJ1-2, with D tentatively TRBD1 (5 bases). V was shortened by 7 bases and J by 4 bases, with 25 bases between the two germline ends. CDR1 and CDR2 from the germline V gene are LNHDA and SQIVND (reference sequence). This CDR3 contains 17 residues. This chain's CDR3 is CASTPGAVGISAYGYTF. As DNA, the CDR3 is TGTGCCAGTACCCCCGGGGCGGTGGGGATCTCGGCCTATGGCTACACCTTC. The full variable domain, in which reference TRBV19 and TRBJ1-2 provide the parts outside the CDR3, is DGGITQSPKYLFRKEGQNVTLSCEQNLNHDAMYWYRQDPGQGLRLIYYSQIVNDFQKGDIAEGYSVSREKKESFPLTVTSAQKNPTAFYLCASTPGAVGISAYGYTFGSGTRLTVV.

This clone was observed a single time. V gene TRBV28 combines with J gene TRBJ2-6; the match to TRBD2 covers 7 bases. The CDR3 spans 19 residues. The V segment lost 6 bases and the J segment 0 bases; nucleotides outside the gene matches: 14. Germline CDR1 is MDHEN and CDR2 is SYDVKM. CDR3 region: CASSPWGGSVSSGANVLTF. The DNA for the CDR3 is TGTGCCAGCAGCCCCTGGGGGGGGTCGGTTTCCTCTGGGGCCAACGTCCTGACTTTC.

This chain uses TRBV5-8 with TRBJ1-1, with D hard to call. Trimming took off 4 bases at V and 0 bases at J, with 10 bases between the two ends. The CDR3 is made up of 14 amino acids. Per the germline V gene, CDR1 is SGHTS and CDR2 is YDEGEE. The CDR3 sequence is CASSRLIMNTEAFF. As DNA, the CDR3 is TGTGCCAGCAGCCGACTTATTATGAACACTGAAGCTTTCTTT.

There are a few counts of this clone. The CDR3: CASSENQGSQPQHF. CDR3 DNA: TGTGCCAGCAGTGAAAATCAGGGGAGTCAGCCCCAGCATTTT. The chain has TRBV2 and TRBJ1-5, with D perhaps TRBD1 (6 bases). This CDR3 spans 14 amino acids. In germline, CDR1 is SNHLY, CDR2 FYNNEI. The V and J ends lost 2 bases and 6 bases respectively, with 11 bases between them.

This sequence joins TRBV12-3 or TRBV12-4 and TRBJ1-5; D is undetermined. The germline V and J ends were trimmed by 6 bases and 5 bases, with 11 bases remaining between them. The CDR3 loop spans 13 amino acids. Written as DNA, the CDR3 is TGTGCCAGCAGACCTACTGCGGATCAGCCCCAGCATTTT. Its protein product is CASRPTADQPQHF.

The J gene is TRBJ1-2, the V gene TRBV6-6, with D tentatively TRBD1 (6 bases). The V gene's germline CDR1 is MNHNY and CDR2 SVGAGI (reference sequence). V shed 4 bases and J shed 8 bases, with 20 bases lying between them. The CDR3 runs 15 residues. The CDR3 loop reads CASSSWTVLGKGYTF. In nucleotides, the CDR3 is TGTGCCAGCAGTTCCTGGACAGTGCTGGGTAAGGGCTACACCTTC.

The chain carries TRBV5-4 and TRBJ1-1; D is perhaps TRBD1 (5 bases). Trimming removed 0 bases at V and 3 bases at J, with 15 bases between. The CDR3 length is 16 residues. The germline CDR1 and CDR2 sequences are SGHNT and YYREEE (reference sequence). CDR3 nucleotide sequence: TGTGCCAGCAGCTTGGGACAGCTCCAGTTCGACACTGAAGCTTTCTTT. Translation: CASSLGQLQFDTEAFF.

The gene calls are TRBV2 and TRBJ1-2; TRBD1 might be the D (5 bases). V lost 5 bases and J 7 bases, leaving 14 bases between the germline ends. In germline, CDR1 is SNHLY, CDR2 FYNNEI. CDR3 length: 13 residues. The CDR3: CASSMQGSSGYTF. The CDR3 DNA follows: TGTGCCAGCAGTATGCAGGGTTCTTCTGGCTACACCTTC.

The V call is TRBV28, the J call TRBJ2-1; 11 bases fit TRBD1. The V and J ends lost 2 bases and 7 bases, in that order; junction bases with no gene match: 7. CDR1 is MDHEN, CDR2 SYDVKM, per germline. This CDR3 has 16 residues. In DNA, the CDR3 is TGTGCCAGCAGTTTACCTGTCGGGACAGGGGGGAATGAGCAGTTCTTC. It yields the protein CASSLPVGTGGNEQFF.

The gene calls are TRBV4-1 and TRBJ2-2, with D possibly being TRBD2 (5 bases). Trimming stripped 3 bases from V and 0 bases from J, with 14 bases between. CDR3 size: 17 residues. In germline, CDR1 is MGHRA, CDR2 YSYEKL. CDR3 sequence reads: CASSQPLGSANTGELFF. CDR3 DNA sequence: TGCGCCAGCAGCCAGCCCCTGGGTAGCGCGAACACCGGGGAGCTGTTTTTT.

The chain couples TRBV6-2 or TRBV6-3 to TRBJ2-5; no clear D. Between the trimmed V and J ends, which lost 6 bases and 6 bases, there was a span of 8 bases. Looked up from germline, CDR1 is MNHEY and CDR2 is SVGEGT. This CDR3 is built from 11 residues. Here the CDR3 DNA reads TGTGCCAGCAGCCACAGCCAGACCCAGTACTTC. Amino acids: CASSHSQTQYF.

This chain uses TRBV29-1 with TRBJ2-7; 8 bases agree with TRBD1. Trimming cost V 3 bases and J 2 bases; bases outside gene matches: 6. Germline V gene sequence: CDR1 SQVTM, CDR2 ANQGSEA. This CDR3 has 14 residues. The CDR3: CSVEAQGATYEQYF. The CDR3 DNA sequence: TGCAGCGTTGAGGCGCAGGGGGCGACCTACGAGCAGTACTTC.

The chain combines TRBV9 with TRBJ2-5; D is uncertain. CDR3 size: 14 residues. Germline CDR1 is SGDLS and CDR2 is YYNGEE. Trimming removed 0 bases from V and 4 bases from J, with 10 bases in between. CDR3 in DNA: TGTGCCAGCAGCGTAGAGGTGGAAGCAGAGACCCAGTACTTC. It codes for CASSVEVEAETQYF.

This clone has just one count. The rearrangement links TRBV24-1 to TRBJ2-1; TRBD2 is a possible D gene (5 bases). In germline, CDR1 is KGHDR, CDR2 SFDVKD. V was cut by 4 bases and J by 5 bases, with 11 bases left in between. The CDR3 length is 14 residues. CDR3: CATSDRRSDNEQFF. The CDR3 DNA sequence: TGTGCCACCAGTGACCGGAGGAGTGACAATGAGCAGTTCTTC.

The rearrangement joins TRBV2 to TRBJ1-4; 7 bases are a match to TRBD1. The V segment lost 4 bases and the J segment 7 bases; nucleotides outside the gene matches: 6. This CDR3 contains 14 residues. Germline V gene sequence: CDR1 SNHLY, CDR2 FYNNEI. CDR3: CASSVGQVGEKLFF. In nucleotides, the CDR3 is TGTGCCAGCAGTGTCGGACAGGTCGGTGAAAAACTGTTTTTT.

The chain recombines TRBV18 with TRBJ2-7; 14 bases are shared with TRBD2. V trimming: 2 bases; J trimming: 6 bases; junction bases outside the gene matches: 6. CDR1 and CDR2 (germline): KGHSH, LQKENI. The CDR3 length is 16 residues. The DNA for the CDR3 is TGTGCCAGCTCACCAGGGACTAGCGGGAGTATGTTCGAGCAGTACTTC. As protein: CASSPGTSGSMFEQYF.

The chain's CDR3 is CASSPRAGTSGRAGTYEQYF. CDR3 in DNA: TGTGCCAGCTCACCTAGAGCCGGGACTAGCGGGAGGGCCGGCACCTACGAGCAGTACTTC. The chain employs TRBV18 and TRBJ2-7, with 16 nucleotides matching TRBD2. V gave up 3 bases and J gave up 2 bases; unmatched junction bases: 13. The CDR3 is 20 amino acids. Germline V gives CDR1 KGHSH, CDR2 LQKENI.

This clone has only a few counts. CDR3 sequence reads: CASRNLTGDFNTIYF. The DNA for the CDR3 is TGTGCCAGCAGAAACCTGACAGGAGACTTTAACACCATATATTTT. This chain uses TRBV2 with TRBJ1-3; weak D call: TRBD1 (6 bases). The CDR3 runs 15 residues. V gave up 6 bases and J gave up 7 bases, with 19 bases separating them. From germline, CDR1 is SNHLY and CDR2 FYNNEI.

The chain links TRBV28 to TRBJ1-5; no firm D call. The germline CDR1 and CDR2 sequences are MDHEN and SYDVKM. CDR3 length equals 16 residues. V dropped 1 base and J dropped 2 bases, with 12 bases sitting between them. CDR3 loop: CASSLFRARGNQPQHF. CDR3 nucleotides: TGTGCCAGCAGTTTATTCCGGGCTCGGGGCAATCAGCCCCAGCATTTT.